This T cell receptor (beta chain) was captured by sequencing in a study of T-cell reconstitution after alpha-beta-depleted transplantation in children (dated by TCRdb to about 2016). In the study overall: T-cell immune reconstitution after TCRalphabeta/CD19-depleted allogeneic hematopoietic cell transplantation in children was quantitatively tracked in the study by means of TCR repertoire profiling.

This clonotype was counted ten times or more. This clone's antigen is unknown. Base-call qualities are not available, and no considerably larger clone is one nucleotide away. Library construction relied on PCR. For sequencing, an Illumina HiSeq 2500 was employed. TCR library preparation used molecular barcoding, with unique molecular identifiers applied to normalize quantification of the TCRbeta repertoire. Using fastp at Q25 and MiXCR, TCRdb reprocessed the public reads and kept productive beta chains. Rows are combined by CDR3 protein, so each entry shows the most common genes and DNA. The sample records roughly 500,000 distinct CDR3 sequences, about 12% of which are singletons. The ten largest account for approximately 5.4% of the sample. The TCR comes from a human donor who donated a stem cell graft to a child with combined immunodeficiency. This specimen was PBMCs from the stem cell graft donor, taken from the stem cell graft.

The sequence in DNA is TGTGCCAGCAGTTACGCGTCTAGCGGGGCCGAGCAGTACTTC. The resulting protein is CASSYASSGAEQYF. The chain couples TRBV6-5 to TRBJ2-7, with TRBD2 matching 9 junction bases. The CDR1 and CDR2 encoded by the germline V gene are MNHEY and SVGAGI. V trim: 2 bases; J trim: 6 bases; unmatched bases: 5. Including the terminal cysteine and phenylalanine, the CDR3 comprises 14 residues. CDR3 DNA only is kept here, 42 bases in frame from base 1.